One and the same sample provided the 19 T cell receptor beta chains below, sequenced in a study of a mutant IDH1 vaccine in newly diagnosed glioma. Their recognized antigens are unknown. Method: immunoSEQ multiplex PCR; TCRdb's copy keeps in-frame clones and lacks some. The sample has around 61,000 clones, 60% to 80% seen once; the top ten hold roughly 5%. Time point of the sample: week 47, end of study. Each dose delivered 300 ug of mutant IDH1 20-mer peptide subcutaneously with imiquimod. This material consisted of PBMCs, taken from a glioma patient whose treatment included an IDH1 peptide vaccine. These receptors were collected from a man between 50 and 59 years old with glioma.

This chain links TRBV2 with TRBJ1-6, with D unresolved. The CDR3 contains 14 residues. Looked up from germline, CDR1 is SNHLY and CDR2 is FYNNEI. V was clipped by 5 bases and J by 8 bases, with 13 bases between them. The CDR3 spells CASSPVLVDSPLHF. DNA for the CDR3: TGTGCCAGCAGTCCCGTTCTAGTGGATTCACCCCTCCACTTT.

V and J are TRBV9 and TRBJ2-7; TRBD1 is a possible D gene (6 bases). V was trimmed by 2 bases and J by 2 bases, leaving 11 bases between them. Per the germline V gene, CDR1 is SGDLS and CDR2 is YYNGEE. The CDR3 is made up of 14 amino acids. The CDR3 DNA reads TGTGCCAGCAGCGTCACAGGGAAGACCTACGAGCAGTACTTC. Its protein is CASSVTGKTYEQYF.

The V gene is TRBV2, the J gene TRBJ1-2; D gene uncertain. Germline loops: CDR1 SNHLY, CDR2 FYNNEI. The CDR3 totals 13 residues. Trimming stripped 7 bases from V and 4 bases from J, with 13 bases between. CDR3 protein: CASIRTSFYGYTF. The CDR3 nucleotides read TGTGCCAGCATTCGGACCTCCTTCTATGGCTACACCTTC.

This chain links TRBV27 with TRBJ2-3; possibly TRBD1 or TRBD2 for D (6 bases each). Germline CDR1 MNHEY, CDR2 SMNVEV (reference sequence). The ends were cut back, 5 bases at V and 1 base at J, with 13 bases in the middle. This CDR3 comprises 15 residues. CDR3: CASSPRGPGTDTQYF. The DNA of the CDR3 is TGTGCCAGCAGTCCCCGGGGGCCCGGCACAGATACGCAGTATTTT.

This chain joins TRBV11-2 and TRBJ2-2; D assignment may be TRBD1 or TRBD2 (5 bases each). Germline loops: CDR1 SGHAT, CDR2 FQNNGV. This CDR3 is built from 18 residues. V dropped 4 bases and J dropped 0 bases, with 18 bases sitting between them. For the CDR3, the DNA is TGTGCCAGCAGCTCCTTCCGGGGCCCCTCACCGAACACCGGGGAGCTGTTTTTT. This gives the protein CASSSFRGPSPNTGELFF.

V usage is TRBV29-1 and J usage is TRBJ2-7; 7 nucleotides line up with TRBD1. CDR1 SQVTM and CDR2 ANQGSEA come from the germline V gene. The CDR3 spans 12 residues. V shed 4 bases, J shed 2 bases, and the junction held 2 bases outside the gene matches. CDR3 region: CSVGGTAYEQYF. CDR3 in DNA: TGCAGCGTTGGTGGGACAGCCTACGAGCAGTACTTC.

With regard to this clone: Other nucleotide sequences in the sample specify the same CDR3. This chain connects TRBV7-8 to TRBJ2-7; 7 nucleotides line up with TRBD2. CDR3 length equals 11 residues. Germline values: CDR1 SGHVS, CDR2 FQNEAQ. The trim removed 6 bases at V and 7 bases at J, leaving 3 bases unmatched. This chain's CDR3 is CASSFSGEQYF. The CDR3 DNA is TGTGCCAGCAGTTTTAGCGGGGAGCAGTACTTC.

CDR3 nucleotide sequence: TGTGCCAGCAGCTTGGACGTAGCCGTCCTGACTTTC. As protein: CASSLDVAVLTF. The chain uses TRBV5-4 and TRBJ2-6, with no clear D. Germline-derived CDR1 and CDR2 are SGHNT and YYREEE (reference sequence). The CDR3 is 12 residues long. V lost 0 bases and J lost 12, with 7 bases in between.

There are a few counts of this clone. The chain combines TRBV7-9 with TRBJ1-1, with no clear D. Trimming left V 2 bases short and J 5 bases short, with 6 bases between. Germline V lookup: CDR1 SEHNR, CDR2 FQNEAQ (reference sequence). This CDR3 region has 12 residues. CDR3 sequence (DNA): TGTGCCAGCAGCTTAATTAGTACTGAAGCTTTCTTT. It codes for CASSLISTEAFF.

For the CDR3, the DNA is TGTGCCTGGAGTGACCTACGGGGGGCATCCTACGAGCAGTACTTC. This codes for CAWSDLRGASYEQYF. J is TRBJ2-7 and V is TRBV30, with D possibly TRBD2 on 7 matching bases. Per the germline V gene, CDR1 is GTSNPN and CDR2 is SVGIG (reference sequence). V dropped 1 base and J dropped 1 base, with 14 bases sitting between them. The length of the CDR3 is 15 residues.

The chain links TRBV5-5 to TRBJ1-5; D is uncertain. This CDR3 is built from 15 residues. Germline CDR1 reads SGHKS; CDR2 reads YYEKEE (reference sequence). V was clipped by 0 bases and J by 3 bases, with 10 bases between them. The CDR3: CASSLEGNLNQPQHF. As DNA, the CDR3 is TGTGCCAGCAGCTTGGAAGGGAACCTCAATCAGCCCCAGCATTTT.

The DNA of the CDR3 is TGTGCCAGCAGTGAAGCTGGGACAGGGGGCTATGGCTACACCTTC. Translating it yields CASSEAGTGGYGYTF. The chain combines TRBV6-1 with TRBJ1-2, with 11 bases that match TRBD1. CDR3 size: 15 residues. In germline, CDR1 is MNHNS, CDR2 SASEGT. With 0 bases clipped from V and 4 bases from J, the junction kept 1 base outside the gene matches.

The rearrangement joins TRBV7-9 to TRBJ2-1; 7 bases fit TRBD1. The length of the CDR3 is 14 residues. Germline V gives CDR1 SEHNR, CDR2 FQNEAQ (reference sequence). Losses at the gene ends were 5 bases for V and 6 bases for J; bases not matched to a gene: 7. This CDR3 reads CASSIGTASNEQFF. In nucleotides, the CDR3 is TGTGCCAGCAGCATCGGGACAGCGAGCAATGAGCAGTTCTTC.

The chain couples TRBV10-3 to TRBJ1-2; D not resolved. The V gene's germline CDR1 is ENHRY and CDR2 SYGVKD. Trimming took 4 bases from V and 4 from J, leaving 7 bases between them. CDR3 size: 12 residues. CDR3 sequence (DNA): TGTGCCATCAGTGCGGCATCCTATGGCTACACCTTC. The encoded protein is CAISAASYGYTF.

This sequence joins TRBV19 and TRBJ2-7; TRBD2 might be the D (5 bases). Germline CDR1 LNHDA, CDR2 SQIVND (reference sequence). The CDR3 length is 14 residues. The V gene lost 1 base and the J gene lost 7 bases, with 14 bases spanning the gap. The CDR3 reads CASSIGSRRGEQYF. The CDR3 nucleotides read TGTGCCAGTAGTATAGGGTCCCGGAGAGGGGAGCAGTACTTC.

This sequence joins TRBV7-9 and TRBJ2-1; D is ambiguous. There are 11 residues in the CDR3. Germline values: CDR1 SEHNR, CDR2 FQNEAQ (reference sequence). Trimming left V 3 bases short and J 7 bases short, with 4 bases between. The chain's CDR3 is CASSFGNEQFF. Written as DNA, the CDR3 is TGTGCCAGCAGCTTCGGAAATGAGCAGTTCTTC.

This clone was observed at least ten times. The chain has TRBV7-2 and TRBJ2-3; the D is unclear. This CDR3 region has 13 residues. Germline CDR1 is SGHTA and CDR2 is FQGNSA. V dropped 8 bases and J dropped 2 bases, with 11 bases sitting between them. CDR3 sequence (DNA): TGTGCCAGCGGTGGTGATTTCACAGATACGCAGTATTTT. It is translated as CASGGDFTDTQYF.

This chain connects TRBV14 to TRBJ2-7; no reliable D call. V shed 1 base and J shed 4 bases, with 2 bases lying between them. The CDR3 has 11 amino acids. The germline gives CDR1 SGHDN, CDR2 FVKESK. CDR3 amino acids: CASSQAYEQYF. CDR3 bases: TGTGCCAGCAGCCAAGCATACGAGCAGTACTTC. Combining the CDR3 with reference TRBV14 and TRBJ2-7 gives the whole variable domain EAGVTQFPSHSVIEKGQTVTLRCDPISGHDNLYWYRRVMGKEIKFLLHFVKESKQDESGMPNNRFLAERTGGTYSTLKVQPAELEDSGVYFCASSQAYEQYFGPGTRLTVT.

The gene calls are TRBV7-9 and TRBJ1-1; weak D call: TRBD1 (5 bases). The length of the CDR3 is 13 residues. V was cut by 3 bases and J by 1 base, with 6 bases left in between. Germline V gene sequence: CDR1 SEHNR, CDR2 FQNEAQ (reference sequence). The CDR3 is CASSFTGNTEAFF. The CDR3 DNA reads as TGTGCCAGCAGCTTTACAGGGAACACTGAAGCTTTCTTT.